The source of this T cell receptor beta chain is a study of response to subunit inactivated influenza vaccine. This clonotype was detected a few times. MiXCR was run by TCRdb on the RT-PCR reads, yielding one entry per CDR3 protein. Among about 540,000 distinct CDR3 sequences, less than 25% were seen once, and the ten largest hold approximately 3%. In addition, the sample was reused for a study of T cells expressing NK-cell markers. That publication notes: The authors generated TCR beta cDNA through 5'RACE template switching with UMIs. Serological testing identified seven of the eight sequenced donors as HCMV-seropositive and one as seronegative.

The sequencing here drew on CD4+ T cells sorted from PBMCs, taken 12 days after vaccination. The source of this sequence is a man aged 50 to 59 who received an inactivated influenza vaccine.

The CDR3 DNA follows: TGCAGTGCTAGTGACCAGGGGAGGGAGCAGTACTTC. It codes for CSASDQGREQYF. V usage is TRBV20-1 and J usage is TRBJ2-7, with D perhaps given as TRBD1 or TRBD2 (6 bases each). V lost 3 bases and J 7 bases, leaving 13 bases between the germline ends. The CDR3 has 12 amino acids. Germline CDR1 reads DFQATT; CDR2 reads SNEGSKA (reference sequence).